This T cell receptor beta chain was captured in a study of tumor-infiltrating lymphocytes in primary liver carcinoma. This clonotype was found a few times. A constant-region primer served to make TCR beta cDNA from about 530 ng total RNA. Employing slightly modified ARM-PCR, three nested multiplex PCR rounds were run, and these gave rise to the TCR beta libraries. Both of the initial two PCR rounds ran for nine to ten cycles and employed TRBV1-TRBV30 forward primers alongside a C-beta reverse primer. MiXCR, applied by TCRdb to the multiplex PCR reads, yields one record per CDR3 protein. The sample contains 310,000 or so distinct CDR3 sequences, roughly 60% of which appear only once. Extraction also yielded germline DNA, while blood RNA was obtained from unsorted whole blood. Trimming took off 1 base at V and 7 bases at J, with 16 bases between the two ends. Germline V CDR1 and CDR2: LGHNA, YNFKEQ. This CDR3 is 15 amino acids long.

The J gene is TRBJ1-2, the V gene TRBV4-2, with unresolved D. Sequenced material: peripheral blood. The receptor comes from a young woman with primary liver carcinoma and hepatitis B virus infection. The CDR3 bases are TGTGCCAGCAGCCAAGGTTACGGAGAAAGTGTTGGCTACACCTTC. Encoded protein: CASSQGYGESVGYTF.